These 9 T cell receptor beta chains were all obtained from the same sample, sequenced in a study of blood T cell repertoires in COVID-19. The method was immunoSEQ multiplex PCR; TCRdb's version includes in-frame clones alone and lacks a portion of them. The sample holds 250,000 to 300,000 clones, around 87% seen once. The sample was peripheral blood. These receptors were taken from a man between 18 and 29 years old with active or convalescent COVID-19.

The chain joins TRBV2 to TRBJ1-5, with D possibly being TRBD1 (6 bases). From germline, CDR1 is SNHLY and CDR2 FYNNEI. The CDR3 loop spans 16 amino acids. Trimming cost V 5 bases and J 5 bases, with 19 bases left between them. CDR3 residues: CASSRDIPNSHQPQHF. DNA for the CDR3: TGTGCCAGCAGTAGGGACATCCCCAATAGTCATCAGCCCCAGCATTTT.

The chain joins TRBV2 to TRBJ1-6; 8 positions agree with TRBD1. The germline V gene encodes CDR1 SNHLY and CDR2 FYNNEI. The CDR3 consists of 13 residues. Unmatched junction bases numbered 3, after V lost 8 bases and J lost 6 bases. In nucleotides, the CDR3 is TGTGCCAGCGGGGACAGGCCTAATTCACCCCTCCACTTT. Translating gives CASGDRPNSPLHF.

The chain joins TRBV6-1 to TRBJ1-5; maybe TRBD1 (6 bases). The V end was cut by 3 bases, the J end by 2 bases, with 23 bases between. The CDR3 contains 19 residues. Germline CDR1 and CDR2: MNHNS and SASEGT. The DNA of the CDR3 is TGTGCCAGCAGTGACCGCGGGGGCAGCAAGTACGTCGGCAATCAGCCCCAGCATTTT. Encoded protein: CASSDRGGSKYVGNQPQHF.

The chain is built from TRBV5-1 and TRBJ1-1; 10 bases map to TRBD1. The CDR3 loop spans 14 amino acids. Germline CDR1 is SGHRS and CDR2 is YFSETQ. Germline trimming cut 0 bases from V and 10 bases from J; bases unmatched to any gene: 6. The CDR3 reads CASSLGDRGSGAFF. The CDR3 nucleotides read TGCGCCAGCAGCTTGGGGGACAGGGGATCAGGAGCTTTCTTT.

This clone occurred many times. This chain uses TRBV27 with TRBJ1-1, with 9 bases aligning to TRBD1. The CDR3 loop spans 14 amino acids. CDR1 is MNHEY, CDR2 SMNVEV, per germline (reference sequence). V was clipped by 2 bases and J by 7 bases; unmatched bases: 5. The DNA of the CDR3 is TGTGCCAGCAGTTTAAACAGACAGGGGGTTGAAGCTTTCTTT. Translating it yields CASSLNRQGVEAFF.

The rearrangement links TRBV2 to TRBJ1-6; 7 positions match TRBD1. The CDR3 has 15 residues. Germline loops: CDR1 SNHLY, CDR2 FYNNEI. V was clipped by 4 bases and J by 7 bases; unmatched bases: 7. In nucleotides, the CDR3 is TGTGCCAGCAGTGTTTTTCTAGGGGGCAATTCACCCCTCCACTTT. This gives the protein CASSVFLGGNSPLHF.

CDR3: CASSLVGGKKRSNEQFF. The CDR3 DNA reads TGTGCCAGCAGCTTAGTCGGCGGGAAAAAGCGAAGCAATGAGCAGTTCTTC. This chain links TRBV5-4 with TRBJ2-1, with D maybe TRBD2 (6 bases). The CDR3 contains 17 residues. Looked up from germline, CDR1 is SGHNT and CDR2 is YYREEE (reference sequence). V was pared by 2 bases and J by 6 bases, with 21 bases between.

This chain connects TRBV7-9 to TRBJ2-7, with D possibly TRBD1 on 5 matching bases. Germline lookup yields CDR1 SEHNR and CDR2 FQNEAQ (reference sequence). Trimming took off 5 bases at V and 2 bases at J, with 13 bases between the two ends. The CDR3 has 14 amino acids. The DNA for the CDR3 is TGTGCCAGCAGCAAACAAGACAGCCCCTACGAGCAGTACTTC. This gives the protein CASSKQDSPYEQYF.

This clone showed up just once. The chain recombines TRBV6-2 or TRBV6-3 with TRBJ2-5; 7 nucleotides match TRBD2. Germline CDR1 and CDR2: MNHEY and SVGEGT. V was pared by 6 bases and J by 7 bases, with 14 bases of the junction left unmatched. The CDR3 covers 15 residues. Here the CDR3 DNA reads TGTGCCAGCAGCCCTGGGGCGGGAGTTGCGGGGACCCAGTACTTC. Protein product: CASSPGAGVAGTQYF.